One and the same sample provided the 19 T cell receptor beta chains below, sequenced in a study of T cell clonality in common variable immunodeficiency. Study-level results: In common variable immunodeficiency, TCR beta chains reportedly carried fewer deletions and N-nucleotide insertions.

These TCRs are of unknown antigen specificity. Produced via immunoSEQ multiplex PCR; TCRdb's table is partial and in-frame only. The sample holds tens of thousands of clones, and no clone turns up only once. Sequenced input: peripheral blood mononuclear cells. These receptors came from a human donor with common variable immunodeficiency.

This clone is labeled medium-sized. Sequencing ends 3 residues short of the CDR3 end; the germline J gene provides the rest. The chain joins TRBV9 to TRBJ2-3, with TRBD2 as a possible D gene (6 bases). V shed 3 bases and J shed 2 bases, with 13 bases lying between them. CDR1 and CDR2 from the germline V gene are SGDLS and YYNGEE. CDR3 length equals 15 residues. CDR3: CASSARDFNTDTQYF. The sequenced CDR3 bases are TGTGCCAGCAGCGCCCGGGACTTCAACACAGATACG.

Turning to this clone: The read comes to an end 3 residues before the CDR3 does, leaving the germline J gene to fill in the end. The chain is built from TRBV6-1 and TRBJ1-5, with D tentatively TRBD1 (6 bases). The V end was cut by 4 bases, the J end by 8 bases, with 18 bases between. Germline CDR1 and CDR2: MNHNS and SASEGT. This CDR3 has 15 residues. CDR3: CASSAGWTVKKPQHF. Partial CDR3 DNA: TGTGCCAGCAGTGCCGGGTGGACAGTAAAGAAGCCC.

This clone was seen more than once but under ten times. Read sequence stops 3 residues before the CDR3 end, and the germline J gene provides the missing end. The V call is TRBV7-6, the J call TRBJ2-2; no definite D call. The CDR3 runs 13 residues. With 4 bases removed from V and 6 bases from J, the gap between germline ends came to 9 bases. The germline V gene has CDR1 SGHVS and CDR2 FNYEAQ. CDR3 sequence: CASSSVIPGELFF. CDR3 DNA (partial): TGTGCCAGCAGCTCGGTAATTCCCGGGGAG. Filled out from reference TRBV7-6 and TRBJ2-2, the complete variable domain reads GAGVSQSPRYKVTKRGQDVALRCDPISGHVSLYWYRQALGQGPEFLTYFNYEAQQDKSGLPNDRFSAERPEGSISTLTIQRTEQRDSAMYRCASSSVIPGELFFGEGSRLTVL.

Concerning this clone itself: The read ends 3 residues early relative to the CDR3; the germline J gene fills the gap. This sequence joins TRBV2 and TRBJ1-5, with D unresolved. CDR1 SNHLY and CDR2 FYNNEI come from the germline V gene. The ends were cut back, 4 bases at V and 0 bases at J, with 7 bases in the middle. The CDR3 consists of 14 residues. CDR3 bases read: TGTGCCAGCAGTGTCGAGGGTAGCAATCAGCCC. It is translated as CASSVEGSNQP. The full CDR3 sequence reads CASSVEGSNQPQHF.

Ten or more counts support this clone. The sequence runs out 3 residues before the end of the CDR3; the remainder is reconstructed from the germline J gene. J is TRBJ1-5 and V is TRBV19, with D hard to call. The V end was cut by 4 bases, the J end by 2 bases, with 12 bases between. The CDR3 is made up of 15 amino acids. Per germline, CDR1 LNHDA and CDR2 SQIVND (reference sequence). The DNA read from the CDR3 is TGTGCCAGTAGTACCCGCGGGGTAGGCAATCAGCCC. This codes for CASSTRGVGNQP. The full CDR3 is CASSTRGVGNQPQHF.

This clone was seen a handful of times. The read gets to within 3 residues of the CDR3 end, and the germline J gene fills in the rest. V usage is TRBV7-2 and J usage is TRBJ2-5; TRBD1 might be the D (5 bases). Per germline, CDR1 SGHTA and CDR2 FQGNSA. V lost 0 bases to trimming and J lost 4 bases, with 18 bases between them. The CDR3 covers 17 residues. CDR3: CASSLAPQVQLGETQYF. The covered CDR3 bases are TGTGCCAGCAGCTTAGCTCCACAGGTACAATTGGGAGAGACC.

This clone was detected many times. The CDR3 end falls 3 residues outside the read, so it is completed with the germline J gene. The rearrangement links TRBV20-1 to TRBJ2-1; 12 positions match TRBD2. V lost 4 bases to trimming and J lost 2 bases; unmatched junction nucleotides: 18. The germline V gene encodes CDR1 DFQATT and CDR2 SNEGSKA (reference sequence). This CDR3 has 20 amino acids. CDR3 bases read: TGCAGTGCTAACCCCTACAAACTAGCGGGAGGTCTCGCAACCTACAATGAG. It translates to CSANPYKLAGGLATYNE. The full CDR3 protein is CSANPYKLAGGLATYNEQFF.

This clone was observed a handful of times. The read terminates 3 residues ahead of where the CDR3 ends, so the germline J gene completes it. The rearrangement links TRBV30 to TRBJ2-7; 8 bases fit TRBD1. This CDR3 has 13 amino acids. Germline V CDR1 and CDR2: GTSNPN, SVGIG (reference sequence). V lost 2 bases, J lost 6 bases, and 6 bases stayed unmatched. CDR3: CAWSTTTGAEQYF. Incomplete CDR3 DNA: TGTGCCTGGAGTACAACGACAGGGGCCGAG.

On this clone: The read falls 3 residues short of the CDR3 end, and the missing part is taken from the germline J gene. The J gene is TRBJ1-4, the V gene TRBV20-1; no clear D gene. The germline V and J ends were trimmed by 2 bases and 1 base, with 8 bases remaining between them. The germline gives CDR1 DFQATT, CDR2 SNEGSKA (reference sequence). The CDR3 totals 14 residues. CDR3 DNA (partial): TGCAGTGCTAGATTTGCGATAACTAATGAAAAA. This gives the protein CSARFAITNEK. The full CDR3 protein is CSARFAITNEKLFF.

Notes on this clone: Read coverage stops 3 residues before the CDR3 terminus; the germline J gene supplies the remainder. The V gene is TRBV11-3, the J gene TRBJ2-5, with D possibly matching TRBD1 (5 bases). CDR1 is SGHNT, CDR2 YENEEA, per germline. The CDR3 spans 12 residues. V gave up 10 bases and J gave up 5 bases, with 14 bases separating them. The CDR3 region is CATQSGYETQYF. CDR3 DNA, as far as it was read: TGTGCCACCCAATCAGGGTACGAGACC.

This clone was counted many times. The read terminates 3 residues ahead of where the CDR3 ends, so the germline J gene completes it. The chain couples TRBV7-9 to TRBJ2-7; TRBD2 agrees at 9 bases. V dropped 5 bases and J dropped 3; count of bases not matched to a gene: 8. Looked up from germline, CDR1 is SEHNR and CDR2 is FQNEAQ (reference sequence). This CDR3 has 15 amino acids. The CDR3 loop is CASSPRLAGSYEQYF. The CDR3 DNA, read in part, is TGTGCCAGCAGCCCCCGGCTAGCGGGGAGCTACGAG.

This clone showed up many times. Sequencing ends 3 residues short of the CDR3 end; the germline J gene provides the rest. The chain combines TRBV29-1 with TRBJ2-2; D call uncertain. Trimming shortened V by 4 bases and J by 5 bases, and 8 bases separated the two germline ends. Germline CDR1 and CDR2: SQVTM and ANQGSEA. CDR3 length equals 12 residues. The CDR3 sequence: CSVGFRTGELFF. The sequenced CDR3 bases are TGCAGCGTTGGCTTTCGGACCGGGGAG.

This clone was seen ten or more times. The read terminates 3 residues ahead of where the CDR3 ends, so the germline J gene completes it. The rearrangement uses TRBV6-2 or TRBV6-3 and TRBJ1-5; D is unresolved. This CDR3 has 17 amino acids. Germline assignment: CDR1 MNHEY and CDR2 SVGEGT. Trimming removed 0 bases from V and 2 bases from J, with 14 bases in between. The sequenced part of the CDR3 DNA is TGTGCCAGCAGTTACTCGACGACGGGTACGGGCAATCAGCCC. Amino acid sequence: CASSYSTTGTGNQP. The whole CDR3 protein is CASSYSTTGTGNQPQHF.

Remarks on this clone: The read is 3 residues too short to cover the CDR3 end, so that end is filled in from the germline J gene. J is TRBJ1-1 and V is TRBV30, with D possibly TRBD1 on 6 matching bases. Germline V gives CDR1 GTSNPN, CDR2 SVGIG (reference sequence). Trimming left V 5 bases short and J 3 bases short, with 10 bases between. CDR3 length: 12 residues. The sequenced part of the CDR3 DNA is TGTGCCTGGGGCTCAGGGGACACTGAA. This translates into CAWGSGDTE. The entire CDR3 protein is CAWGSGDTEAFF. Looking up the rest from reference TRBV30 and TRBJ1-1 gives the full variable domain: SQTIHQWPATLVQPVGSPLSLECTVEGTSNPNLYWYRQAAGRGLQLLFYSVGIGQISSEVPQNLSASRPQDRQFILSSKKLLLSDSGFYLCAWGSGDTEAFFGQGTRLTVV.

This clone has ten or more counts. The covered CDR3 bases are TGCGCCAGCAGCCCCCTCCGGGACAAGCACTACGAG. Its translation: CASSPLRDKHYE. The whole CDR3 region reads CASSPLRDKHYEQYF. The chain has TRBV4-1 and TRBJ2-7, with D possibly being TRBD1 (6 bases). The read terminates 3 residues before the CDR3 end, so the remaining end is supplied by the germline J gene. In germline, CDR1 is MGHRA, CDR2 YSYEKL. V dropped 4 bases and J dropped 3 bases, with 16 bases sitting between them. The CDR3 extends over 15 amino acids.

This clone showed up just a few times. Sequencing ends 3 residues short of the CDR3 end; the germline J gene provides the rest. V is TRBV20-1 and J is TRBJ1-2; 9 bases are a match to TRBD1. The CDR3 length is 14 residues. The trim removed 5 bases at V and 4 bases at J, leaving 8 bases unmatched. Germline loops: CDR1 DFQATT, CDR2 SNEGSKA (reference sequence). The CDR3 spells CSAARDRDIYGYTF. Incomplete CDR3 DNA: TGCAGTGCTGCCCGGGACAGGGATATCTATGGC.

This clone occurred a few times. The read terminates 3 residues ahead of where the CDR3 ends, so the germline J gene completes it. The V call is TRBV19, the J call TRBJ1-2; possible D gene TRBD1, 5 bases. The ends were cut back, 8 bases at V and 6 bases at J, with 19 bases in the middle. Germline assignment: CDR1 LNHDA and CDR2 SQIVND (reference sequence). There are 14 residues in the CDR3. The CDR3 is CASGQERTWNGYTF. The sequenced part of the CDR3 DNA is TGTGCCAGTGGGCAGGAGAGGACATGGAATGGC.

This clone has a handful of counts. The read ends 3 residues before the CDR3 terminus; that terminus is restored from the germline J gene. V usage is TRBV7-3 and J usage is TRBJ2-3, with 8 bases aligning to TRBD1. V shed 6 bases, J shed 6 bases, and the junction held 5 bases outside the gene matches. Germline lookup yields CDR1 SGHTA and CDR2 FQGTGA. This CDR3 spans 13 amino acids. CDR3 protein: CASSQTGGDTQYF. The DNA read from the CDR3 is TGTGCCAGCAGTCAAACAGGGGGGGATACG.

Ten or more counts support this clone. The CDR3 end is not reached by the read, which stops 3 residues before it; the germline J gene fills it in. The chain employs TRBV18 and TRBJ1-4; 7 positions match TRBD1. The germline V gene has CDR1 KGHSH and CDR2 LQKENI. This CDR3 has 15 amino acids. The V and J ends lost 5 bases and 0 bases, in that order; junction bases with no gene match: 3. The part of the CDR3 DNA that was read is TGTGCCAGCTCAGAGGGGACAGCAACTAATGAAAAA. Encoded protein: CASSEGTATNEK. The whole CDR3 is CASSEGTATNEKLFF. Looking up the rest from reference TRBV18 and TRBJ1-4 gives the full variable domain: NAGVMQNPRHLVRRRGQEARLRCSPMKGHSHVYWYRQLPEEGLKFMVYLQKENIIDESGMPKERFSAEFPKEGPSILRIQQVVRGDSAAYFCASSEGTATNEKLFFGSGTQLSVL.